This TCR beta chain was recovered during a study of identical twins. Study-wide results and caveats: Within cord blood, abundant beta clonotypes carried fewer insertions, but memory repertoires showed no such trend.

One entry per CDR3 protein, called by TCRdb with MiXCR from the 5' RACE reads. This sample has 1,800,000 or so distinct CDR3 sequences, with around a third found just once. Details on this clonotype: Its antigen remains unknown.

The CDR3 loop spans 13 amino acids. Germline CDR1 is DFQATT and CDR2 is SNEGSKA (reference sequence). J lost 4 bases, V lost 5 bases, and 7 bases had no gene match. The chain recombines TRBV20-1 with TRBJ1-2; 7 bases match TRBD1. The receptor comes from a newborn girl in good health. Sequenced input: cord blood. This CDR3 is CSAADRALYGYTF. In DNA form, the CDR3 reads TGCAGTGCTGCCGACAGGGCTCTCTATGGCTACACCTTC.